Listed here is a single T cell receptor (beta chain). CDR3 length: 15 residues. Germline CDR1 and CDR2: SGHVS and FQNEAQ. With 1 base removed from V and 1 base from J, the gap between germline ends came to 10 bases. This record belongs to a study of T cells in narcolepsy. The data were produced by immunoSEQ multiplex PCR, yet TCRdb's version contains in-frame clones alone and is incomplete. The table lists about 35,000 clones, 81% of them singletons. The rearrangement links TRBV7-8 to TRBJ1-1, with D unclear. Sequencing input: memory (CD45RA-) CD4+ T cells from blood. The TCR originated in a human donor in good health. The CDR3 DNA sequence: TGTGCCAGCAGCTTAGGGCACCAAACGAACACTGAAGCTTTCTTT. It codes for CASSLGHQTNTEAFF.